The count of the clone carrying this T cell receptor (beta chain) is one. This entry belongs to a study of blood T cell repertoires in COVID-19. V dropped 0 bases and J dropped 6 bases, with 8 bases sitting between them. This CDR3 has 14 residues. From germline, CDR1 is LGHDT and CDR2 YNNKEL (reference sequence). Sequencing used immunoSEQ multiplex PCR; TCRdb keeps in-frame clones, though not all of them. The top ten clones hold roughly 6% of a sample with 150,000 to 200,000 clones, 81% of them seen once. The sample consisted of PBMCs or T cells enriched from blood (not recorded which). The source of this sequence is a woman in her thirties or forties with acute COVID-19. This chain connects TRBV3-1 (or the pseudogene TRBV3-2) to TRBJ2-2; the D is unclear. The CDR3 nucleotides read TGTGCCAGCAGCCAAGAGGCTAGGCCCGGGGAGCTGTTTTTT. Its translation is CASSQEARPGELFF.